This T cell receptor beta chain was recovered during a study of cytomegalovirus exposure and HLA in healthy donors. Study-level points and caveats: The study recorded 150 to 200 TCR beta chains that were cytomegalovirus-associated.

The PCR used 60 Vbeta and 13 Jbeta primers. Generated by immunoSEQ multiplex PCR, the TCRdb table keeps only in-frame clones and is missing some. The table shows approximately 190,000 clones, with around 90% occurring only once. CDR1 SGHNT and CDR2 YYREEE come from the germline V gene (reference sequence). Trimming took off 2 bases at V and 8 bases at J, with 16 bases between the two ends. The CDR3 sequence is 14 residues long. Details on this clone: The antigen remains undetermined.

The chain combines TRBV5-4 with TRBJ1-2; perhaps TRBD1 as D (5 bases). This sequence originates from a boy aged 2-15 years in good health and CMV-seronegative. Sequencing was done on a sample of PBMCs. CDR3 loop: CASSFPGRAWGYTF. Written as DNA, the CDR3 is TGTGCCAGCAGCTTCCCGGGCAGGGCATGGGGCTACACCTTC.